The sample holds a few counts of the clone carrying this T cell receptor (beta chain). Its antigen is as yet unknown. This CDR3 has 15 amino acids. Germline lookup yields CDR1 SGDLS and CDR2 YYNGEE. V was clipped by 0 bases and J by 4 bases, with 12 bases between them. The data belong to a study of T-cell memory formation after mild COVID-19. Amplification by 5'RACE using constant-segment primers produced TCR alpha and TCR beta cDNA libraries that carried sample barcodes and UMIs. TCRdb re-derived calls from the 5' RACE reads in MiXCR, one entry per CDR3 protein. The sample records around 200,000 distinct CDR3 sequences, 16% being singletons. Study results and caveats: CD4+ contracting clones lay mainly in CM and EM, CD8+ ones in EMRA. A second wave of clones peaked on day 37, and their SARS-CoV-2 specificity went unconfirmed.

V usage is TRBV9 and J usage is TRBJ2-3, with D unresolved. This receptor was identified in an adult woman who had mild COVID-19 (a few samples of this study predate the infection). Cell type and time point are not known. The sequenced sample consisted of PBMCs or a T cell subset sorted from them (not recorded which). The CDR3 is CASSVVSGLADTQYF. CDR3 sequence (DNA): TGTGCCAGCAGCGTAGTTAGTGGTTTGGCAGATACGCAGTATTTT.